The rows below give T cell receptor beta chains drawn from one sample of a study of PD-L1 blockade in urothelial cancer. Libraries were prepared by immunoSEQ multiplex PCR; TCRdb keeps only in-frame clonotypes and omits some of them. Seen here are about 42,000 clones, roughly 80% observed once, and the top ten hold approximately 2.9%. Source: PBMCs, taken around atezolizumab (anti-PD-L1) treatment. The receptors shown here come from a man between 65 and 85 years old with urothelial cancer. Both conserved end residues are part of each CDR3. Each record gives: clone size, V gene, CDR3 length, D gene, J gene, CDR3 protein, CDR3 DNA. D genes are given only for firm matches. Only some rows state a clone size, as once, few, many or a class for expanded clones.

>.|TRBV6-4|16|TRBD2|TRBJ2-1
CASSDFSGRARGEQFF
TGTGCCAGCAGTGACTTTAGCGGGAGGGCCCGTGGTGAGCAGTTCTTC
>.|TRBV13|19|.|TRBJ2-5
CASSTKFGGRRGRQETQYF
TGTGCCAGCAGCACAAAATTCGGTGGAAGGCGGGGGCGCCAAGAGACCCAGTACTTC
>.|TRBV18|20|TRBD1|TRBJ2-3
CASSTVSGQGREAPRDTQYF
TGTGCCAGCTCCACGGTGTCGGGACAGGGTAGAGAGGCCCCCCGAGATACGCAGTATTTT
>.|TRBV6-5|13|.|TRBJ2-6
CASAGSGANVLTF
TGTGCCAGTGCAGGGTCTGGGGCCAACGTCCTGACTTTC
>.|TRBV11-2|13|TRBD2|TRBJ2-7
CASSLYLAGPEDF
TGTGCCAGCAGCTTATATCTAGCGGGCCCGGAGGACTTC
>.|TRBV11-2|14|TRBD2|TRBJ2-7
CASSFQREGREQYF
TGTGCCAGCAGCTTTCAGAGGGAGGGGCGCGAGCAGTACTTC
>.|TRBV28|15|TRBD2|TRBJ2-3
CASRTSGGVTDTQYF
TGTGCCAGCCGGACTAGCGGAGGGGTCACAGATACGCAGTATTTT
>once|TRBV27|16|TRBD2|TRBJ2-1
CASSPVLAGVFNEQFF
TGTGCCAGCAGCCCGGTGCTAGCGGGAGTATTCAATGAGCAGTTCTTC
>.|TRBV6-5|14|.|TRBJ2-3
CASSTIRGTDTQYF
TGTGCCAGCAGTACCATCAGGGGCACAGATACGCAGTATTTT
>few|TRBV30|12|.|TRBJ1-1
CAWGSRLTEAFF
TGTGCCTGGGGGTCTAGGCTCACTGAAGCTTTCTTT
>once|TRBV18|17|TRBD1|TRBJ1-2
CASSPPGLDRGRVGYTF
TGTGCCAGCTCACCACCGGGTCTGGACAGGGGAAGGGTTGGCTACACCTTC
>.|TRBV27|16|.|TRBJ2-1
CASSPEPGLGYNEQFF
TGTGCCAGCAGTCCTGAGCCGGGACTCGGCTACAATGAGCAGTTCTTC
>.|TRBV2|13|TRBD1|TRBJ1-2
CASQGGLYDGYTF
TGTGCCAGCCAAGGGGGCTTATACGATGGCTACACCTTC
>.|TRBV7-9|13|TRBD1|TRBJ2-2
CAPGTGLAGELFF
TGTGCCCCCGGGACAGGGCTCGCCGGGGAGCTGTTTTTT
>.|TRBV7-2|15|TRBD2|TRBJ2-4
CASSLGLAGEDIQYF
TGTGCCAGCAGCTTGGGACTAGCGGGAGAGGACATTCAGTACTTC
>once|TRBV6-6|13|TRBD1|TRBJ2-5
CASSGQDQETQYF
TGTGCCAGCAGCGGACAGGACCAAGAGACCCAGTACTTC
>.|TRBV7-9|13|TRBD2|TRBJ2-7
CASSSLAGGEQYF
TGTGCCAGCAGCAGCCTAGCGGGAGGTGAGCAGTACTTC
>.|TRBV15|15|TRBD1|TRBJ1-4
CATADRARSNEKLFF
TGTGCCACGGCCGACAGGGCCAGGTCTAATGAAAAACTGTTTTTT
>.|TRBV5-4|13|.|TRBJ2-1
CASMINRDAEQFF
TGTGCCAGCATGATCAACAGGGACGCTGAGCAGTTCTTC
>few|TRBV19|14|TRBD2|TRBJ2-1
CASSRTSGRDEQFF
TGTGCCAGTAGCCGGACTAGCGGGAGGGATGAGCAGTTCTTC
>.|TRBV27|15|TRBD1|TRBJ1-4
CASSFAQGVGEKLFF
TGTGCCAGCAGTTTCGCACAGGGGGTAGGAGAAAAACTGTTTTTT
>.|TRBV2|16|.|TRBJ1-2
CASSESPSPFASGYTF
TGTGCCAGCAGTGAATCCCCAAGCCCCTTTGCTAGTGGCTACACCTTC
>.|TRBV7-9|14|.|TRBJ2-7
CASSLGSGANEQYF
TGTGCCAGCAGCTTAGGCTCGGGAGCTAATGAGCAGTACTTC
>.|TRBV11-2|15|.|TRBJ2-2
CASSLFQMNTGELFF
TGTGCCAGCAGCTTATTCCAGATGAACACCGGGGAGCTGTTTTTT
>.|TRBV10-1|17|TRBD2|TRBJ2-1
CASTEGGLAGPGGEQFF
TGCGCCAGCACTGAGGGGGGACTAGCGGGCCCCGGCGGTGAGCAGTTCTTC
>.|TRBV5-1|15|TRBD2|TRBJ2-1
CASTEQGLAYDEQFF
TGCGCCAGCACCGAACAGGGACTAGCATACGATGAGCAGTTCTTC
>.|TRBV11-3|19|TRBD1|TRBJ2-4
CASSPDPDRGFGGENIQYF
TGTGCCAGCAGCCCAGACCCGGACAGGGGGTTTGGAGGAGAAAACATTCAGTACTTC
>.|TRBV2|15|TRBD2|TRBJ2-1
CASGRAGGSYNEQFF
TGTGCCAGCGGGAGGGCTGGCGGCTCCTACAATGAGCAGTTCTTC
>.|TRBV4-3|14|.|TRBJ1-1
CASSQEGRDTEAFF
TGCGCCAGCAGCCAAGAGGGCAGGGACACTGAAGCTTTCTTT